One T cell receptor (beta chain) is described in this entry. This clone occurred a few times. Its target antigen remains unknown. No base quality information exists; no much larger clone differs at one position. This entry is derived from a study of follicular helper T cells after annual influenza vaccination (dated by TCRdb to 2016 to 2017). Notes on the research overall: After each seasonal influenza vaccination, blood samples were collected on days 0, 7 and 28. Multi-year samples were obtained from about 6 subjects, with two vaccination seasons covered for a few subjects and three seasons covered for two subjects. One week after vaccination, a second recruited cohort of 12 to 13 subjects (Table S1) displayed a similar ICOS+CD38+ cTfh response. To study recall of cTfh clones, some subjects were followed through successive annual vaccinations in the 2013-2014, 2014-2015 and 2015-2016 seasons. The 2013-2014 samples were cryopreserved, while the 2015 samples were processed right after collection.

The germline V gene provides CDR1 LGHNT and CDR2 FRNRAP. V loses 1 base, J loses 2 bases, and the germline ends lie 0 bases apart. From cysteine to phenylalanine, the CDR3 is 11 amino acids long. Just CDR3 DNA is preserved here, 33 bases in frame from base 1. Libraries were built with the immunoSEQ multiplex PCR assay. Adaptive Biotechnologies carried out TCRB amplification, library preparation, sequencing and preliminary bioinformatics at Survey level resolution. On the study's bioinformatics: In R, clonality was calculated as 1 minus the normalized Shannon entropy, and the Gini index was computed using the R package ineq. To get the overlap score, the summed counts of shared sequences were divided by the total counts of all sequences in both of the compared samples. The significance of shared clonotypes was tested with Fisher's exact test, assuming a theoretical repertoire of 10^7 TCRB sequences. TCRdb took this table from immuneACCESS and kept in-frame rearrangements with V and J called. Such tables lack part of the clones; where checked against another copy, unresolved V genes explain under half of the gap, and the rest is unexplained. V and J calls and clone size come straight from that table; D and trimming were deduced from the DNA. The sample table shows around 10,000 clones, and roughly 80% are seen once. The ten largest clonotypes hold approximately 0.8% of the sample.

Seasonal inactivated influenza vaccine (Fluvarix) was administered to adults, and sorted blood CD4 subsets were tracked by TCRB sequencing before and after vaccination. To be eligible, subjects had to be community-dwelling and could not have received an influenza vaccine during the previous 6 months. Exclusions included influenza vaccine contraindications, substance abuse, HIV/AIDS, active malignancy, immunomodulatory medication and active illness such as respiratory infection. Between about 35 and 100 mL of blood was sampled per time point. Either Ficoll-Paque PLUS or SepMate separation was used to isolate PBMC. CXCR5- memory CD4 T cells were sorted as a comparison non-Tfh subset. Before DNA extraction, cell subsets were sorted from PBMC on a BD FACS Aria. Results and caveats for the whole study, not just this receptor: In evaluating whether influenza clones were enriched, the possibility that the far larger non-cTfh compartments were undersampled could not be ruled out. Only about 10-20% of analyzed cells yielded productive TCRB sequences, so sampling of rare clonotypes was not possible. ICOS+CD38+ cTfh clonality correlated with the frequency of that population, and its change correlated with the change in circulating plasmablast frequency. Day 7 ICOS+CD38+ clones were most often found later in ICOS-CD38- cTfh, suggesting that subset may serve as a memory reservoir. With successive annual vaccinations, a recurrent oligoclonal ICOS+CD38+ cTfh response was recalled, and this response contained tetramer and AIM influenza-specific clonotypes.

The receptor was derived from an adult who received the influenza vaccine. The rearranged chain carries TRBV12-5 and TRBJ2-7, with the identity of the D gene unclear. The sequencing here drew on CXCR5- memory CD4+ T cells sorted from blood, taken 6 weeks after influenza vaccination. The cell subset or site label, read with the paper, signifies: CXCR5- memory CD4 T cells. The CDR3 has the sequence CASGLAYEQYF. The sequence in DNA is TGTGCTAGTGGTTTGGCCTACGAGCAGTACTTC.